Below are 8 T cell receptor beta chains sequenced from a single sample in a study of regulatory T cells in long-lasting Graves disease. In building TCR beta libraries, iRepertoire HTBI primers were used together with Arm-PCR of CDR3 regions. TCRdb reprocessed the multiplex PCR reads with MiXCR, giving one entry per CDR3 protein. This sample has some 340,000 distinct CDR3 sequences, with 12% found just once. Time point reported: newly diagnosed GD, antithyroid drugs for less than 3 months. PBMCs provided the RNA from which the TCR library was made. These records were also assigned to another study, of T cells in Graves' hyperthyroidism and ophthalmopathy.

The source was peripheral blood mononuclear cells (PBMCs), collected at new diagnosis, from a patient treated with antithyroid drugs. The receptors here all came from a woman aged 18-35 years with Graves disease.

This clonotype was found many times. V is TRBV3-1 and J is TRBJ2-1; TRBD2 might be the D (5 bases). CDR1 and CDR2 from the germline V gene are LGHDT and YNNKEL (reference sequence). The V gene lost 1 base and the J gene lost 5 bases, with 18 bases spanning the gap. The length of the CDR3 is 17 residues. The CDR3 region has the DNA TGTGCCAGCAGCCAAGTCATTTTGGCTAGCAGGAACAATGAGCAGTTCTTC. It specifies CASSQVILASRNNEQFF.

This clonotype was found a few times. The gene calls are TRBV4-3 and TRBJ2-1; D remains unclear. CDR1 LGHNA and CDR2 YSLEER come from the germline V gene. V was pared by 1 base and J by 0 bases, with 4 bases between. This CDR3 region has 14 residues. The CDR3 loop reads CASSQGYSYNEQFF. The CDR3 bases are TGCGCCAGCAGCCAAGGGTACTCCTACAATGAGCAGTTCTTC.

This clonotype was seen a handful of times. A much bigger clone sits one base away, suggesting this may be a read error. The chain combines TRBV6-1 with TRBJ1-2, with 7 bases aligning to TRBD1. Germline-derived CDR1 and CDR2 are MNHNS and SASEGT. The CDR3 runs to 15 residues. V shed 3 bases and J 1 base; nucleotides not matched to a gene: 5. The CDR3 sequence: CASSETGPGNYGYTF. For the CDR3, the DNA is TGTGCCAGCAGTGAGACAGGGCCGGGTAACTATGGCTACACCTTC.

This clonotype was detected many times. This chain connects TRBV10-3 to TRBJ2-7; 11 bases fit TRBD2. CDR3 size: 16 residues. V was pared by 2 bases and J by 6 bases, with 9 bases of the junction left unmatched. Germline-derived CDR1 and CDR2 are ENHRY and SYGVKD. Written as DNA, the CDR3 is TGTGCCATCAGTGAGGAGCTAGCGGGAGGAAAAAGCGAGCAGTACTTC. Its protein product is CAISEELAGGKSEQYF.

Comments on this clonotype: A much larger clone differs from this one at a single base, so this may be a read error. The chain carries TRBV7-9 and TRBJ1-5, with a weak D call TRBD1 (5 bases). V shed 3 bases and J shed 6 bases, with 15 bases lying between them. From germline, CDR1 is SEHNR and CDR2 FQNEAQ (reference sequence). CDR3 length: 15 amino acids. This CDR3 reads CASSLGGDGSQPQHF. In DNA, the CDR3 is TGTGCCAGCAGCTTGGGAGGGGACGGCAGTCAGCCCCAGCATTTT.

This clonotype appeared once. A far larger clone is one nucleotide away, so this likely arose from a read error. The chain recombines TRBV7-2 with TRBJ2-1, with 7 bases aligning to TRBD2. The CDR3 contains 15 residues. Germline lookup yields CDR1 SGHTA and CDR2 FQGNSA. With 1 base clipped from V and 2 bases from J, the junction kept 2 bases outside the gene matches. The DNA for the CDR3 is TGTGCCAGCAGCTTAGTACTAGCGCCCTACAATGAGCAGTTCTTC. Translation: CASSLVLAPYNEQFF.

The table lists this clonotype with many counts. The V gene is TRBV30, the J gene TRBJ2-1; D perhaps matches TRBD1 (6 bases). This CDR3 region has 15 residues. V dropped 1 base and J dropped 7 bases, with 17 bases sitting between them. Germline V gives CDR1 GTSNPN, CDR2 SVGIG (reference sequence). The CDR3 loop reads CAWSGGRGNWNEQFF. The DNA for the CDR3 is TGTGCCTGGAGTGGGGGCAGGGGTAATTGGAATGAGCAGTTCTTC.

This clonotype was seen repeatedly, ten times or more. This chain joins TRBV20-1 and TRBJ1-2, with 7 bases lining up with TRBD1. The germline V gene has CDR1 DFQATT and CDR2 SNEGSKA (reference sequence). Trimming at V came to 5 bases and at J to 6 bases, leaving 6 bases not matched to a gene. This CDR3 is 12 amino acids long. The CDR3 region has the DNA TGCAGTGCTTGGGCTACAGGGGATGGCTACACCTTC. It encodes CSAWATGDGYTF.